Listed here is a single T cell receptor (beta chain). Germline V gene lookup returns CDR1 SGHAT and CDR2 FQNNGV. J lost 4 bases, V lost 5 bases, and 5 bases had no gene match. This CDR3 has 14 residues. Per the authors' pipeline: Nucleated cell number was recorded as an estimate derived from reference gene primer amplification. The assay was immunoSEQ multiplex PCR, and TCRdb's table has in-frame clones only and misses some. Clone size and V and J calls were adopted from that table, with D and trimming inferred from the DNA. The sample yields about 260,000 clones, just under 90% seen once. Allocation to cohorts depended on clinical history reported by the participants. This sample was taken from a study of blood T cell repertoires in COVID-19. Study overall: The study drew acute and convalescent COVID-19 samples from the United States, Italy and Spain.

This receptor was taken from a woman in her 30s with acute COVID-19. Source material: PBMCs or T cells enriched from blood (not recorded which). This chain links TRBV11-2 with TRBJ1-5, with 7 bases that match TRBD1. The DNA for the CDR3 is TGTGCCAGCAGCCTACAGGGGCTAAATCAGCCCCAGCATTTT. Translation gives CASSLQGLNQPQHF.